Listed below are T cell receptor beta chains from one sample, sequenced in a study of blood T cell repertoires in COVID-19. Clones were read by immunoSEQ multiplex PCR, and TCRdb kept only the in-frame ones, dropping some. The sample shows around 260,000 clones, 70% to 90% of them seen only once. Input material: peripheral blood. The receptors were sampled from a woman aged 45-65 years with acute or convalescent COVID-19. Both conserved end residues are part of each CDR3. D genes are given only for firm matches. Not every row has a clone size; where given, it reads once, few, many or a size class.

CDR3nt: TGTGCCAGCAGATCCCGGGACAGGCCAACTAATGAAAAACTGTTTTTT
CDR3aa: CASRSRDRPTNEKLFF
d_gene: TRBD1
abundance: once
j_gene: TRBJ1-4
len: 16
v_gene: TRBV6-4

CDR3nt: TGTGCCACCAGCAGAGTCGGGGGAATGAACACTGAAGCTTTCTTT
CDR3aa: CATSRVGGMNTEAFF
d_gene: NA
abundance: NA
j_gene: TRBJ1-1
len: 15
v_gene: TRBV15

CDR3nt: TGTGCCATCAAAATACAGGGGGCGCGCACTGAAGCTTTCTTT
CDR3aa: CAIKIQGARTEAFF
d_gene: TRBD1
abundance: NA
j_gene: TRBJ1-1
len: 14
v_gene: TRBV2

CDR3nt: TGCAGCGTTGCCCCTTCAGGGTCCCCCTACGAGCAGTACTTC
CDR3aa: CSVAPSGSPYEQYF
d_gene: NA
abundance: NA
j_gene: TRBJ2-7
len: 14
v_gene: TRBV29-1

CDR3nt: TGTGCCACCAGTGATCCGGGACAGCCCTACGAGCAGTACTTC
CDR3aa: CATSDPGQPYEQYF
d_gene: TRBD1
abundance: NA
j_gene: TRBJ2-7
len: 14
v_gene: TRBV24-1

CDR3nt: TGTGCCAGCAGCTTAATCGGGGCAACTAATGAAAAACTGTTTTTT
CDR3aa: CASSLIGATNEKLFF
d_gene: NA
abundance: NA
j_gene: TRBJ1-4
len: 15
v_gene: TRBV13

CDR3nt: TGTGCCAGCAGCTTTTTACAGACCTACTATGGCTACACCTTC
CDR3aa: CASSFLQTYYGYTF
d_gene: NA
abundance: NA
j_gene: TRBJ1-2
len: 14
v_gene: TRBV7-9

CDR3nt: TGTGCCAGCAGTGCAGCCGGGACAGGGTTAACTAGCAGGTTCTACGAGCAGTACTTC
CDR3aa: CASSAAGTGLTSRFYEQYF
d_gene: TRBD1
abundance: NA
j_gene: TRBJ2-7
len: 19
v_gene: TRBV28

CDR3nt: TGTGCCAGCAGCAGCGAACGTCGGTCCCGTGGCTACACCTTC
CDR3aa: CASSSERRSRGYTF
d_gene: NA
abundance: NA
j_gene: TRBJ1-2
len: 14
v_gene: TRBV28

CDR3nt: TGTGCCAGCAGTGGGGACACTTTTAGCAATCAGCCCCAGCATTTT
CDR3aa: CASSGDTFSNQPQHF
d_gene: NA
abundance: NA
j_gene: TRBJ1-5
len: 15
v_gene: TRBV6-2/TRBV6-3

CDR3nt: TGTGCCAGCAGTTGGACAGGGGGCAGTACTGAAGCTTTCTTT
CDR3aa: CASSWTGGSTEAFF
d_gene: TRBD1
abundance: NA
j_gene: TRBJ1-1
len: 14
v_gene: TRBV6-5

CDR3nt: TGTGCCAGCAGGCTCGAGAACTCCTACGAGCAGTACTTC
CDR3aa: CASRLENSYEQYF
d_gene: NA
abundance: once
j_gene: TRBJ2-7
len: 13
v_gene: TRBV6-6

CDR3nt: TGTGCCAGTAGCCCCCTCACAGGGTGGAATGAAAAACTGTTTTTT
CDR3aa: CASSPLTGWNEKLFF
d_gene: NA
abundance: NA
j_gene: TRBJ1-4
len: 15
v_gene: TRBV19

CDR3nt: TGTGCCAGCAGTGAAGGGCAGAACAATCAGCCCCAGCATTTT
CDR3aa: CASSEGQNNQPQHF
d_gene: NA
abundance: NA
j_gene: TRBJ1-5
len: 14
v_gene: TRBV2

CDR3nt: TGTGCCAGCAGTTTGGTCCAGGGACTATCCTACGAGCAGTACTTC
CDR3aa: CASSLVQGLSYEQYF
d_gene: TRBD2
abundance: once
j_gene: TRBJ2-7
len: 15
v_gene: TRBV27

CDR3nt: TGCGCCAGCAGCTTGAGCCTAGCGGGGCCCCTTAATGAGCAGTTCTTC
CDR3aa: CASSLSLAGPLNEQFF
d_gene: TRBD2
abundance: NA
j_gene: TRBJ2-1
len: 16
v_gene: TRBV5-1

CDR3nt: TGCGCCAGCAGTGAGGTGGGTAGCGGTAGCTCCTACGAGCAGTACTTC
CDR3aa: CASSEVGSGSSYEQYF
d_gene: NA
abundance: NA
j_gene: TRBJ2-7
len: 16
v_gene: TRBV10-2

CDR3nt: TGCGCCAGCAGTCCCAACGGGACAGGGGGCTTGTACGAGCAGTACTTC
CDR3aa: CASSPNGTGGLYEQYF
d_gene: TRBD1
abundance: NA
j_gene: TRBJ2-7
len: 16
v_gene: TRBV23-1

CDR3nt: TGTGCCAGCAGTTCCTACGGACAGTGGAACACTGAAGCTTTCTTT
CDR3aa: CASSSYGQWNTEAFF
d_gene: NA
abundance: NA
j_gene: TRBJ1-1
len: 15
v_gene: TRBV28

CDR3nt: TGTGCCTGGAGTGCCAGTCTGGTCGAGCAGTACTTC
CDR3aa: CAWSASLVEQYF
d_gene: NA
abundance: NA
j_gene: TRBJ2-7
len: 12
v_gene: TRBV30

CDR3nt: TGTGCCAGCAGTTTAAGGACAGGGGTCGAAAAACTGTTTTTT
CDR3aa: CASSLRTGVEKLFF
d_gene: TRBD1
abundance: once
j_gene: TRBJ1-4
len: 14
v_gene: TRBV27

CDR3nt: TGCGCCAGCAGAGCCGGGACTAGCGGCTACAATGAGCAGTTCTTC
CDR3aa: CASRAGTSGYNEQFF
d_gene: TRBD2
abundance: NA
j_gene: TRBJ2-1
len: 15
v_gene: TRBV5-1

CDR3nt: TGTGCCAGCAGCTTGGCGCCCCAAGTGGTAGCGGGAAACACCGGGGAGCTGTTTTTT
CDR3aa: CASSLAPQVVAGNTGELFF
d_gene: TRBD2
abundance: NA
j_gene: TRBJ2-2
len: 19
v_gene: TRBV5-4

CDR3nt: TGTGCCAGCTCACCCAGAGGCGGGAACACTGAAGCTTTCTTT
CDR3aa: CASSPRGGNTEAFF
d_gene: NA
abundance: NA
j_gene: TRBJ1-1
len: 14
v_gene: TRBV18

CDR3nt: TGTGCCAGCAGCCAAGGGACTGGGCAACTAAACACCATATATTTT
CDR3aa: CASSQGTGQLNTIYF
d_gene: NA
abundance: NA
j_gene: TRBJ1-3
len: 15
v_gene: TRBV3-1/TRBV3-2

CDR3nt: TGTGCCAGCAGCTTACTAGCTTACAATGAGCAGTTCTTC
CDR3aa: CASSLLAYNEQFF
d_gene: NA
abundance: NA
j_gene: TRBJ2-1
len: 13
v_gene: TRBV7-9

CDR3nt: TGTGCCAGCAGCTTGCGGCTAGCATCAGATACGCAGTATTTT
CDR3aa: CASSLRLASDTQYF
d_gene: NA
abundance: NA
j_gene: TRBJ2-3
len: 14
v_gene: TRBV5-4

CDR3nt: TGTGCCAGCAGCTTAGATCGGACTGAAGCTTTCTTT
CDR3aa: CASSLDRTEAFF
d_gene: NA
abundance: NA
j_gene: TRBJ1-1
len: 12
v_gene: TRBV7-2

CDR3nt: TGCGCCAGCAGCTTTGGGCTGACGGCGGGGACTGAAGCTTTCTTT
CDR3aa: CASSFGLTAGTEAFF
d_gene: NA
abundance: NA
j_gene: TRBJ1-1
len: 15
v_gene: TRBV5-1

CDR3nt: TGTGCTAGCAGCTCCTCCACTCCGGAGAGCCAAGAGACCCAGTACTTC
CDR3aa: CASSSSTPESQETQYF
d_gene: NA
abundance: NA
j_gene: TRBJ2-5
len: 16
v_gene: TRBV7-7

CDR3nt: TGTGCCATCAGTGTAGGTCTAGCGGGAATACGAGGCACCTACGAGCAGTACTTC
CDR3aa: CAISVGLAGIRGTYEQYF
d_gene: TRBD2
abundance: NA
j_gene: TRBJ2-7
len: 18
v_gene: TRBV10-3

CDR3nt: TGCGCCAGCAGCTGGGGGACAGGACCTAGCTCCTACAATGAGCAGTTCTTC
CDR3aa: CASSWGTGPSSYNEQFF
d_gene: TRBD1
abundance: NA
j_gene: TRBJ2-1
len: 17
v_gene: TRBV5-1

CDR3nt: TGTGCCAGCAGTCGCAGGGACACCGGGGAGCTGTTTTTT
CDR3aa: CASSRRDTGELFF
d_gene: NA
abundance: NA
j_gene: TRBJ2-2
len: 13
v_gene: TRBV2

CDR3nt: TGTGCCAGCAGCCAATCCGTCCAGCAAGAGACCCAGTACTTC
CDR3aa: CASSQSVQQETQYF
d_gene: NA
abundance: many
j_gene: TRBJ2-5
len: 14
v_gene: TRBV16

CDR3nt: TGTGCCACCAGTGATTCGTGGCAGGAAAGCGTCGGGAGGGAGACCCAGTACTTC
CDR3aa: CATSDSWQESVGRETQYF
d_gene: TRBD2
abundance: NA
j_gene: TRBJ2-5
len: 18
v_gene: TRBV24-1

CDR3nt: TGCGCCAGCTCCTCGTCAGGGGCGATCACTGAAAAACTGTTTTTT
CDR3aa: CASSSSGAITEKLFF
d_gene: NA
abundance: NA
j_gene: TRBJ1-4
len: 15
v_gene: TRBV4-1

CDR3nt: TGCGCCAGCAGCCAATCCCCGGTGGGAGCGGGTAAAAACATTCAGTACTTC
CDR3aa: CASSQSPVGAGKNIQYF
d_gene: NA
abundance: once
j_gene: TRBJ2-4
len: 17
v_gene: TRBV4-1

CDR3nt: TGTGCCAGCATCCCTCACCCCGGGACAGACTCCTACGAGCAGTACTTC
CDR3aa: CASIPHPGTDSYEQYF
d_gene: TRBD1
abundance: NA
j_gene: TRBJ2-7
len: 16
v_gene: TRBV5-5

CDR3nt: TGTGCCAGCAGGCGGGGTGAGACCGGGGAGCTGTTTTTT
CDR3aa: CASRRGETGELFF
d_gene: NA
abundance: NA
j_gene: TRBJ2-2
len: 13
v_gene: TRBV28

CDR3nt: TGTGCCAGCAGCCCAGGGACAGGGACGTACTTC
CDR3aa: CASSPGTGTYF
d_gene: TRBD1
abundance: once
j_gene: TRBJ2-7
len: 11
v_gene: TRBV7-2

CDR3nt: TGTGCCACCAGTGATTTGAACCCAAGCGCCGCCCAGACAGATACGCAGTATTTT
CDR3aa: CATSDLNPSAAQTDTQYF
d_gene: NA
abundance: NA
j_gene: TRBJ2-3
len: 18
v_gene: TRBV24-1

CDR3nt: TGTGCCATCAGTGAAACGGGACTAGCGGGAGAGACCCAGTACTTC
CDR3aa: CAISETGLAGETQYF
d_gene: TRBD2
abundance: NA
j_gene: TRBJ2-5
len: 15
v_gene: TRBV10-3

CDR3nt: TGTGCCAGCAGTCGACAGGGCAATCAGCCCCAGCATTTT
CDR3aa: CASSRQGNQPQHF
d_gene: NA
abundance: NA
j_gene: TRBJ1-5
len: 13
v_gene: TRBV28

CDR3nt: TGTGCCAGCAGTTCCAGGTCCAGCACAGATACGCAGTATTTT
CDR3aa: CASSSRSSTDTQYF
d_gene: NA
abundance: NA
j_gene: TRBJ2-3
len: 14
v_gene: TRBV27

CDR3nt: TGTGCCAGCAGTGAAGCGCGACTAGCGGGAGACTACGAGCAGTACTTC
CDR3aa: CASSEARLAGDYEQYF
d_gene: TRBD2
abundance: once
j_gene: TRBJ2-7
len: 16
v_gene: TRBV6-1

CDR3nt: TGTGCCAGTAGTGCCAATCCGGGACTAGCGGGACGATACACCTACAATGAGCAGTTCTTC
CDR3aa: CASSANPGLAGRYTYNEQFF
d_gene: TRBD2
abundance: NA
j_gene: TRBJ2-1
len: 20
v_gene: TRBV19

CDR3nt: TGCAGCGTTGAGGGTAGCGGTCTTGGGGAGCTGTTTTTT
CDR3aa: CSVEGSGLGELFF
d_gene: NA
abundance: NA
j_gene: TRBJ2-2
len: 13
v_gene: TRBV29-1

CDR3nt: TGTGCCATCAGTGAGTGGGCTGGAGGAGTCGGCACTGAAGCTTTCTTT
CDR3aa: CAISEWAGGVGTEAFF
d_gene: NA
abundance: NA
j_gene: TRBJ1-1
len: 16
v_gene: TRBV10-3

CDR3nt: TGTGCCAGCAGCCCGGGACTAGCGCCAAGCACAGATACGCAGTATTTT
CDR3aa: CASSPGLAPSTDTQYF
d_gene: TRBD2
abundance: NA
j_gene: TRBJ2-3
len: 16
v_gene: TRBV27

CDR3nt: TGTGCCAGTAGTATTTCCCCGCGGGACTCCTACGAGCAGTACTTC
CDR3aa: CASSISPRDSYEQYF
d_gene: NA
abundance: NA
j_gene: TRBJ2-7
len: 15
v_gene: TRBV19

CDR3nt: TGTGCCAGCAGCCAAGGAGCGGGAGGACCTACTAATACGCAGTATTTT
CDR3aa: CASSQGAGGPTNTQYF
d_gene: TRBD2
abundance: NA
j_gene: TRBJ2-3
len: 16
v_gene: TRBV4-2

CDR3nt: TGTGCCACCAGTGGCCCGACCCGGGACAGGGATGGCTACACCTTC
CDR3aa: CATSGPTRDRDGYTF
d_gene: TRBD1
abundance: once
j_gene: TRBJ1-2
len: 15
v_gene: TRBV24-1

CDR3nt: TGTGCCAGCTCCCCGACAGGGCTTCATGGCTACACCTTC
CDR3aa: CASSPTGLHGYTF
d_gene: TRBD1
abundance: NA
j_gene: TRBJ1-2
len: 13
v_gene: TRBV18